These 11 T cell receptor beta chains came from one sample sequenced in a study of long-term antiretroviral therapy in people with HIV (dated by TCRdb to between 2021 and 2024). Sequencing of the TRB variable region was done with the immunoSEQ hsTCRB v3.0 assay at survey level resolution. TCRdb's version of the immuneACCESS table is confined to in-frame rearrangements and falls short of the full clone set. An unresolved V gene accounts for under half of the shortfall where checked; the remainder is of unknown origin. The sample includes some 18,000 clones, with roughly 87% observed a single time. Together, the top ten hold roughly 4% of the sample. Here the sequenced sample was unsorted PBMCs, taken 2.1 years after starting antiretroviral therapy. These receptors came from a man between 18 and 35 years old with HIV.

The J gene is TRBJ1-2, the V gene TRBV6-6; no clear D. This CDR3 contains 13 residues. V was pared by 2 bases and J by 6 bases, with 10 bases between. CDR1 and CDR2 from the germline V gene are MNHNY and SVGAGI (reference sequence). The CDR3 protein is CASSYASGDGYTF. CDR3 nucleotides: TGTGCCAGCAGTTACGCGTCCGGGGATGGCTACACCTTC.

The chain recombines TRBV4-2 with TRBJ2-2; D is ambiguous. This CDR3 has 13 residues. Germline loops: CDR1 LGHNA, CDR2 YNFKEQ. Deletions cut 0 bases from V and 5 bases from J, with 4 bases between. The CDR3: CASSQDSTGELFF. The CDR3 DNA is TGTGCCAGCAGCCAAGACAGTACCGGGGAGCTGTTTTTT.

The CDR3 bases are TGTGCCAGCGGAAATACAGGGCCCAGCAATCAGCCCCAGCATTTT. It specifies CASGNTGPSNQPQHF. The chain joins TRBV6-5 to TRBJ1-5, with TRBD1 as a possible D gene (6 bases). This CDR3 contains 15 residues. The V gene's germline CDR1 is MNHEY and CDR2 SVGAGI. The V gene lost 8 bases and the J gene lost 1 base, with 15 bases spanning the gap.

This clone has just a few counts. This chain connects TRBV30 to TRBJ1-6, with D hard to call. Trimming took 2 bases from V and 10 from J, leaving 9 bases between them. The CDR3 sequence is 12 residues long. Germline V CDR1 and CDR2: GTSNPN, SVGIG (reference sequence). The CDR3 region is CAWSLIPSPLHF. The DNA of the CDR3 is TGTGCCTGGAGTCTGATTCCCTCACCCCTCCACTTT.

This clone came up once. V and J are TRBV7-3 and TRBJ2-3; D possibly corresponds to TRBD2 (6 bases). Germline-derived CDR1 and CDR2 are SGHTA and FQGTGA. Trimming took off 4 bases at V and 5 bases at J, with 13 bases between the two ends. The CDR3 runs 14 residues. The CDR3 nucleotides are TGTGCCAGCAGCTCAGCGGGTTTGGAAGATACGCAGTATTTT. This sequence encodes CASSSAGLEDTQYF.

The chain combines TRBV11-2 with TRBJ2-5; a weak D match, TRBD1 (6 bases). Trimming removed 5 bases at V and 2 bases at J, with 15 bases between. This CDR3 region has 15 residues. Germline CDR1 SGHAT, CDR2 FQNNGV. The CDR3 sequence: CASSLTLDSQETQYF. CDR3 nucleotides: TGTGCCAGCAGCCTCACTTTGGACAGTCAAGAGACCCAGTACTTC.

The DNA of the CDR3 is TGTGCCAGTAGGGCCCTGTCTAATGAGCAGTTCTTC. Protein: CASRALSNEQFF. The chain employs TRBV19 and TRBJ2-1, with no clear D. Germline V lookup: CDR1 LNHDA, CDR2 SQIVND (reference sequence). CDR3 length: 12 amino acids. V dropped 6 bases and J dropped 7 bases, with 10 bases sitting between them.

The chain uses TRBV6-5 and TRBJ2-7; D remains ambiguous. Trimming shortened V by 0 bases and J by 1 base, and 10 bases separated the two germline ends. The CDR3 has 15 amino acids. CDR1 MNHEY and CDR2 SVGAGI come from the germline V gene. CDR3 residues: CASSYSNGDSYEQYF. As DNA, the CDR3 is TGTGCCAGCAGTTACTCGAATGGGGATTCCTACGAGCAGTACTTC.

The chain is built from TRBV20-1 and TRBJ1-2, with 7 positions matching TRBD1. The germline gives CDR1 DFQATT, CDR2 SNEGSKA (reference sequence). CDR3 size: 11 residues. J was trimmed by 8 bases and V by 7 bases; bases with no gene match: 7. The CDR3 DNA reads as TGCAGTGTTTTGACAGGGCACGGCTACACCTTC. It is translated as CSVLTGHGYTF.

This clone was recorded only once. V is TRBV29-1 and J is TRBJ1-2; D remains ambiguous. The V gene lost 4 bases and the J gene lost 2 bases, with 8 bases spanning the gap. This CDR3 is built from 12 residues. Germline V CDR1 and CDR2: SQVTM, ANQGSEA. The CDR3 spells CSVVGRNYGYTF. The CDR3 DNA is TGCAGCGTTGTTGGGAGGAACTATGGCTACACCTTC.

The V and J genes are TRBV7-2 and TRBJ1-5; TRBD1 agrees at 8 bases. Trimming cost V 2 bases and J 6 bases; bases outside gene matches: 3. Germline assignment: CDR1 SGHTA and CDR2 FQGNSA. This CDR3 region has 14 residues. The CDR3 protein is CASSLYRGVQPQHF. The DNA of the CDR3 is TGTGCCAGCAGCTTATACAGGGGGGTTCAGCCCCAGCATTTT.